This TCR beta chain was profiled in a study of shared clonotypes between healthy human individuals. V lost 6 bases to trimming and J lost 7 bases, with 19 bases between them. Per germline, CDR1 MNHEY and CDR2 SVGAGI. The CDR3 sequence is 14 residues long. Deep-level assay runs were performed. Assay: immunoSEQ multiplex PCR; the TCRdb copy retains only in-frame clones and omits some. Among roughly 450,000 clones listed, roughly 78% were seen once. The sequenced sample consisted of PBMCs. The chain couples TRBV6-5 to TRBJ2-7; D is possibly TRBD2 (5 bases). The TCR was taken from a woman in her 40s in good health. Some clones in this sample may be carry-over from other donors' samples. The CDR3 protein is CASSPTGEGWEQYF. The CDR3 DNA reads TGTGCCAGCAGCCCCACCGGCGAGGGTTGGGAGCAGTACTTC.